Below are 20 T cell receptor beta chains sequenced from a single sample in a study of blood T cell repertoires in COVID-19. Profiled with immunoSEQ multiplex PCR; TCRdb holds only in-frame clones, not every one. The profile covers 200,000 to 250,000 clones, with 80% to 90% appearing a single time and 3% to 4% taken by the ten largest. The sequencing sample was made of PBMCs or T cells enriched from blood (not recorded which). The receptors shown here come from a woman under 40 who had been exposed to COVID-19.

The chain employs TRBV28 and TRBJ1-6; the D gene is possibly TRBD1 (5 bases). Trimming took off 2 bases at V and 2 bases at J, with 10 bases between the two ends. The germline V gene encodes CDR1 MDHEN and CDR2 SYDVKM. The CDR3 length is 16 residues. This CDR3 is CASSLPGRTYNSPLHF. The CDR3 nucleotides read TGTGCCAGCAGTTTACCAGGGAGGACCTATAATTCACCCCTCCACTTT.

This clone was detected only once. V is TRBV6-6 and J is TRBJ1-5, with D maybe TRBD1 (5 bases). The V gene's germline CDR1 is MNHNY and CDR2 SVGAGI (reference sequence). Trimming removed 5 bases from V and 0 bases from J, with 8 bases in between. The CDR3 runs 14 residues. The CDR3 spells CASSLRDSNQPQHF. CDR3 sequence (DNA): TGTGCCAGCAGTCTCAGGGATAGCAATCAGCCCCAGCATTTT.

The chain combines TRBV2 with TRBJ1-2; D ambiguous. CDR1 SNHLY and CDR2 FYNNEI come from the germline V gene. The CDR3 consists of 12 residues. Trimming shortened V by 1 base and J by 9 bases, and 9 bases separated the two germline ends. In DNA form, the CDR3 reads TGTGCCAGCAGTGAAGGAGGGTTGAGCTACACCTTC. Protein: CASSEGGLSYTF.

The gene calls are TRBV5-6 and TRBJ2-1; TRBD2 agrees at 8 bases. The germline CDR1 and CDR2 sequences are SGHDT and YYEEEE. This CDR3 is 16 amino acids long. With 3 bases clipped from V and 7 bases from J, the junction kept 12 bases outside the gene matches. CDR3 residues: CASSWMGLGSNNEQFF. The CDR3 DNA sequence: TGTGCCAGCAGCTGGATGGGACTAGGGTCTAATAATGAGCAGTTCTTC. The whole variable domain, filled in from reference TRBV5-6 and TRBJ2-1, reads DAGVTQSPTHLIKTRGQQVTLRCSPKSGHDTVSWYQQALGQGPQFIFQYYEEEERQRGNFPDRFSGHQFPNYSSELNVNALLLGDSALYLCASSWMGLGSNNEQFFGPGTRLTVL.

V gene TRBV11-3 combines with J gene TRBJ2-3, with a possible D match to TRBD2 (6 bases). Trimming took off 1 base at V and 2 bases at J, with 7 bases between the two ends. Looked up from germline, CDR1 is SGHNT and CDR2 is YENEEA. The CDR3 contains 14 residues. The chain's CDR3 is CASSLGEVTDTQYF. The CDR3 nucleotides read TGTGCCAGCAGCTTAGGGGAGGTCACAGATACGCAGTATTTT.

The rearrangement links TRBV28 to TRBJ2-1, with D unresolved. The CDR3 consists of 15 residues. CDR1 MDHEN and CDR2 SYDVKM come from the germline V gene. The V gene lost 5 bases and the J gene lost 0 bases, with 11 bases spanning the gap. The CDR3 nucleotides are TGTGCCAGCAGTCCCAGACAATACTCCTACAATGAGCAGTTCTTC. As protein: CASSPRQYSYNEQFF.

This clone has just one count. The gene calls are TRBV9 and TRBJ2-1; 7 nucleotides line up with TRBD1. V lost 0 bases and J lost 4; bases outside the gene matches: 10. CDR3 size: 17 residues. Germline V gene data show CDR1 as SGDLS and CDR2 as YYNGEE. The CDR3 region is CASSVEGRTGGYNEQFF. The CDR3 coding sequence is TGTGCCAGCAGCGTAGAGGGTCGGACAGGCGGGTACAATGAGCAGTTCTTC.

The rearrangement joins TRBV2 to TRBJ2-5, with TRBD1 identical over 9 bases. Germline V gives CDR1 SNHLY, CDR2 FYNNEI. This CDR3 contains 14 residues. Trimming cost V 6 bases and J 9 bases; bases outside gene matches: 11. CDR3 in DNA: TGTGCCAGCAGCCTACAGGGGGCCAGGGGAGCCCAGTACTTC. Protein product: CASSLQGARGAQYF.

By share, this clone counts as medium-sized. V gene TRBV5-1 combines with J gene TRBJ1-1; D is perhaps TRBD1 (5 bases). Trimming left V 2 bases short and J 4 bases short, with 9 bases between. Germline CDR1 is SGHRS and CDR2 is YFSETQ. The CDR3 is 13 residues long. CDR3 DNA sequence: TGCGCCAGCAGCTTCAGGGTGGGCACTGAAGCTTTCTTT. This gives the protein CASSFRVGTEAFF.

The chain combines TRBV10-2 with TRBJ2-7; D gene unclear. The germline CDR1 and CDR2 sequences are WSHSY and SAAADI. The CDR3 runs to 14 residues. With 4 bases removed from V and 0 bases from J, the gap between germline ends came to 10 bases. In DNA form, the CDR3 reads TGCGCCAGCAGTGGTGGCACCTCCTCCTACGAGCAGTACTTC. Its protein product is CASSGGTSSYEQYF.

The V call is TRBV7-2, the J call TRBJ1-2; perhaps TRBD1 as D (6 bases). V gave up 1 base and J gave up 7 bases, with 16 bases separating them. CDR3 length: 15 amino acids. Germline V gene lookup returns CDR1 SGHTA and CDR2 FQGNSA. The CDR3 region has the DNA TGTGCCAGCAGCTTAGGGCCAGGGACACAGCCTGGCTACACCTTC. Its protein product is CASSLGPGTQPGYTF.

The chain uses TRBV19 and TRBJ1-2; D not resolved. This CDR3 has 17 residues. The V and J ends lost 6 bases and 0 bases respectively, with 20 bases between them. Germline-derived CDR1 and CDR2 are LNHDA and SQIVND (reference sequence). CDR3 sequence: CASSRRKGTETNYGYTF. The CDR3 DNA is TGTGCCAGTAGCCGACGGAAAGGCACAGAGACTAACTATGGCTACACCTTC.

The rearrangement uses TRBV6-5 and TRBJ1-1; possibly TRBD1 for D (6 bases). Trimming cost V 3 bases and J 5 bases, with 13 bases left between them. CDR1 is MNHEY and CDR2 is SVGAGI in the germline V gene. The CDR3 extends over 14 amino acids. The CDR3 coding sequence is TGTGCCAGCAGTTATGGGGGGGCGAATACTGAAGCTTTCTTT. Translation gives CASSYGGANTEAFF.

DNA for the CDR3: TGTGCCAGCACCAGGGGCCAGGGTTACAATGAGCAGTTCTTC. This encodes CASTRGQGYNEQFF. The chain links TRBV2 to TRBJ2-1; the D gene is possibly TRBD1 (6 bases). V was trimmed by 7 bases and J by 4 bases, leaving 14 bases between them. CDR3 size: 14 residues. CDR1 and CDR2 from the germline V gene are SNHLY and FYNNEI.

V is TRBV5-4 and J is TRBJ1-5; D possibly corresponds to TRBD1 (6 bases). This CDR3 comprises 14 residues. V lost 4 bases, J lost 6 bases, and 14 bases lay in between. Germline V gene data show CDR1 as SGHNT and CDR2 as YYREEE (reference sequence). CDR3 bases: TGTGCCAGCAGCCCAGGGGTGGGTAGTCAGCCCCAGCATTTT. Its protein product is CASSPGVGSQPQHF.

This chain links TRBV9 with TRBJ2-2; 8 nucleotides agree with TRBD2. CDR3 length: 16 amino acids. V dropped 0 bases and J dropped 4; count of bases not matched to a gene: 5. From germline, CDR1 is SGDLS and CDR2 YYNGEE. CDR3 sequence: CASSVGAGGLTGELFF. The CDR3 nucleotides read TGTGCCAGCAGCGTAGGGGCGGGAGGACTCACCGGGGAGCTGTTTTTT.

CDR3 amino acids: CASSQDSQGWAGYTF. CDR3 nucleotide sequence: TGCGCCAGCAGCCAAGATTCCCAGGGATGGGCTGGCTACACCTTC. V is TRBV4-1 and J is TRBJ1-2; maybe TRBD1 (5 bases). CDR1 is MGHRA and CDR2 is YSYEKL in the germline V gene. Trimming left V 0 bases short and J 7 bases short, with 15 bases between. The CDR3 sequence is 15 residues long.

The chain combines TRBV6-5 with TRBJ2-1; 10 nucleotides match TRBD1. Looked up from germline, CDR1 is MNHEY and CDR2 is SVGAGI. The CDR3 contains 15 residues. V lost 6 bases and J lost 2; bases outside the gene matches: 4. CDR3 DNA sequence: TGTGCCAGCAGAGCGACAGGGGGCCCCTACAATGAGCAGTTCTTC. Translated, it gives CASRATGGPYNEQFF.

This chain uses TRBV5-1 with TRBJ1-2, with a weak D call TRBD1 (5 bases). The CDR3 loop spans 14 amino acids. Germline lookup yields CDR1 SGHRS and CDR2 YFSETQ. V lost 0 bases and J lost 3, with 9 bases in between. CDR3 protein: CASSLATGDYGYTF. In DNA, the CDR3 is TGCGCCAGCAGCTTGGCCACGGGGGACTATGGCTACACCTTC. Full variable domain (outside the CDR3, taken from reference TRBV5-1 and TRBJ1-2): KAGVTQTPRYLIKTRGQQVTLSCSPISGHRSVSWYQQTPGQGLQFLFEYFSETQRNKGNFPGRFSGRQFSNSRSEMNVSTLELGDSALYLCASSLATGDYGYTFGSGTRLTVV.

V and J are TRBV21-1 and TRBJ2-2; the table's D call, TRBD2, has no DNA check behind it. TRBV21-1 is a pseudogene. The CDR3 is made up of 16 amino acids. The CDR3 spells CASSRTEGSRTGELFF. The CDR3 DNA follows: TGTGCCAGCAGCAGAACCGAGGGTTCTCGCACCGGGGAGCTGTTTTTT.